Below, 27 T cell receptor beta chains from the same sample are listed, as sequenced in a study of Graves' ophthalmopathy and Graves' hyperthyroidism. Amplification from RNA transcripts yielded the TCR beta CDR3 regions. Amplification began with first-round RT-PCR using HTBI primers, then second-round multiplex PCR was performed. TCRdb reprocessed the multiplex PCR reads via MiXCR and lists one record per CDR3 protein. The sample has around 51,000 distinct CDR3 sequences, over 45% seen once. The sequencing input was peripheral blood. The source of these receptors is an adult man with Graves' ophthalmopathy.

The rearrangement joins TRBV15 to TRBJ2-7; D not resolved. This CDR3 has 16 residues. V shed 1 base and J shed 1 base, with 14 bases lying between them. CDR1 and CDR2 from the germline V gene are LNHNV and YYDKDF (reference sequence). In nucleotides, the CDR3 is TGTGCCACCAGCAGAGTCTTCCGGGCTCGGTCCTACGAGCAGTACTTC. Protein product: CATSRVFRARSYEQYF.

The CDR3, as DNA: TGTGCCAGCTTAGTGGGCAGAGGCGAGACCCAGTACTTC. This sequence encodes CASLVGRGETQYF. The chain couples TRBV2 to TRBJ2-5, with D unclear. This CDR3 comprises 13 residues. The germline V gene has CDR1 SNHLY and CDR2 FYNNEI. Trimming removed 8 bases at V and 5 bases at J, with 15 bases between.

V gene TRBV2 combines with J gene TRBJ2-2; a possible D gene is TRBD2 (5 bases). The V and J ends lost 7 bases and 1 base respectively, with 10 bases between them. CDR1 is SNHLY, CDR2 FYNNEI, per germline. The CDR3 spans 14 residues. CDR3 sequence: CASTPGVNTGELFF. DNA of the CDR3: TGTGCCAGCACCCCCGGGGTGAACACCGGGGAGCTGTTTTTT.

This clonotype was picked up one time. The V and J genes are TRBV19 and TRBJ2-2, with TRBD2 matching 8 bases. The V segment lost 3 bases and the J segment 7 bases; nucleotides outside the gene matches: 7. The CDR3 extends over 15 amino acids. The germline gives CDR1 LNHDA, CDR2 SQIVND (reference sequence). The CDR3 is CASSIAGGWGGELFF. The CDR3 DNA is TGTGCCAGTAGTATTGCGGGGGGCTGGGGCGGGGAGCTGTTTTTT.

In its sample, this clonotype was seen once. The chain couples TRBV7-3 to TRBJ2-2, with D maybe TRBD1 (5 bases). V lost 5 bases to trimming and J lost 3 bases, with 10 bases between them. Germline CDR1 and CDR2: SGHTA and FQGTGA. The CDR3 is made up of 14 amino acids. As DNA, the CDR3 is TGTGCCAGCAGCGTCAGGGCGGACACCGGGGAGCTGTTTTTT. Residues: CASSVRADTGELFF.

This clonotype has ten or more counts. As DNA, the CDR3 is TGTGCCAGCAGCCTGACTCGAGGGAACGAAGAGACCCAGTACTTC. This gives the protein CASSLTRGNEETQYF. This chain uses TRBV2 with TRBJ2-5; a weak D match, TRBD2 (5 bases). Germline CDR1 SNHLY, CDR2 FYNNEI. The CDR3 extends over 15 amino acids. Trimming cost V 6 bases and J 3 bases, with 17 bases left between them.

For this clonotype: The conserved phenylalanine or tryptophan normally closing the CDR3 is absent here, so this likely arose from a read error. No DNA is shown, since the ends of the CDR3 on it are uncertain; the CDR3 is the one TCRdb lists. The chain is built from TRBV2 and TRBJ2-2. Germline CDR1 and CDR2: SNHLY and FYNNEI. Inclusive of both ends, the CDR3 amounts to 11 amino acids. The CDR3 sequence is CASSEVRGRVI.

This chain joins TRBV29-1 and TRBJ1-4; 8 bases agree with TRBD1. The CDR3 spans 12 residues. V gave up 5 bases and J gave up 8 bases; unmatched junction bases: 4. CDR1 is SQVTM and CDR2 is ANQGSEA in the germline V gene. CDR3 loop: CSVRTGNEKLFF. CDR3 coding DNA: TGCAGCGTTAGGACAGGGAACGAAAAACTGTTTTTT.

This clonotype was counted only a few times. The chain uses TRBV9 and TRBJ1-6; D not resolved. The CDR3 covers 18 residues. Between the trimmed V and J ends, which lost 4 bases and 2 bases, there was a span of 19 bases. From germline, CDR1 is SGDLS and CDR2 YYNGEE. The CDR3 nucleotides read TGTGCCAGCAGCCCGGGTCCTAATATGGGCACCTATAATTCACCCCTCCACTTT. This gives the protein CASSPGPNMGTYNSPLHF.

There are many counts of this clonotype. The chain employs TRBV20-1 and TRBJ2-2, with 10 bases identical to TRBD2. There are 15 residues in the CDR3. The V gene end was trimmed by 4 bases and the J gene end by 5 bases; junction bases not matched to a gene: 7. Germline loops: CDR1 DFQATT, CDR2 SNEGSKA (reference sequence). The CDR3 loop reads CSATLAGGLTGELFF. In nucleotides, the CDR3 is TGCAGTGCTACCTTAGCGGGGGGATTAACCGGGGAGCTGTTTTTT.

This CDR3 reads CSARSGYYEQYF. The CDR3 DNA reads TGCAGTGCTAGATCAGGGTACTACGAGCAGTACTTC. The V gene is TRBV20-1, the J gene TRBJ2-7; a weak D match, TRBD1 (5 bases). Trimming removed 2 bases from V and 3 bases from J, with 8 bases in between. The germline V gene has CDR1 DFQATT and CDR2 SNEGSKA (reference sequence). CDR3 length equals 12 residues.

This clonotype was seen repeatedly, ten times or more. V gene TRBV5-8 combines with J gene TRBJ2-7, with D possibly matching TRBD1 (6 bases). The CDR3 spans 13 residues. Germline CDR1 is SGHTS and CDR2 is YDEGEE. V lost 2 bases to trimming and J lost 7 bases, with 13 bases between them. The CDR3 region is CASSLWGLREQYF. CDR3 in DNA: TGTGCCAGCAGCTTATGGGGGCTAAGGGAGCAGTACTTC.

The chain recombines TRBV9 with TRBJ2-7, with D possibly TRBD2 on 7 matching bases. Trimming removed 3 bases from V and 6 bases from J, with 19 bases in between. Germline assignment: CDR1 SGDLS and CDR2 YYNGEE. The CDR3 consists of 15 residues. The CDR3 is CASSASWGGAGEQYF. In nucleotides, the CDR3 is TGTGCCAGCAGCGCCTCATGGGGGGGGGCTGGCGAGCAGTACTTC. The entire variable domain, with the rest obtained from reference TRBV9 and TRBJ2-7, is as follows: DSGVTQTPKHLITATGQRVTLRCSPRSGDLSVYWYQQSLDQGLQFLIQYYNGEERAKGNILERFSAQQFPDLHSELNLSSLELGDSALYFCASSASWGGAGEQYFGPGTRLTVT.

This clonotype appeared a few times. This chain uses TRBV20-1 with TRBJ2-7; TRBD2 matches at 7 bases. This CDR3 has 13 residues. After removal of 3 bases from V and 2 bases from J, the junction contained 4 bases not matched to a gene. Germline loops: CDR1 DFQATT, CDR2 SNEGSKA (reference sequence). CDR3 region: CSASWAGAYEQYF. CDR3 nucleotide sequence: TGCAGTGCTAGTTGGGCGGGGGCCTACGAGCAGTACTTC.

On this clonotype: Without the conserved terminal phenylalanine or tryptophan, this CDR3 likely stems from a read error. This chain joins TRBV5-4 and TRBJ2-7; D gene ambiguous. Trimming removed 4 bases from V and 5 bases from J, with 16 bases in between. Germline CDR1 SGHNT, CDR2 YYREEE (reference sequence). The CDR3 length is 14 residues. CDR3 sequence reads: CASSIDPQRDEQYL. The CDR3 DNA reads TGTGCCAGCAGCATTGATCCCCAACGGGACGAGCAGTACCTC.

This clonotype is a singleton in its sample. V gene TRBV6-4 combines with J gene TRBJ2-2, with no clear D. Germline V lookup: CDR1 MRHNA, CDR2 SNTAGT. The CDR3 length is 13 residues. V lost 2 bases, J lost 4 bases, and 5 bases lay in between. CDR3 bases: TGTGCCAGCAGTGACGGATCCACCGGGGAGCTGTTTTTT. Its translation: CASSDGSTGELFF.

The chain has TRBV24-1 and TRBJ1-5, with a possible D match to TRBD1 (5 bases). Trimming shortened V by 3 bases and J by 4 bases, and 6 bases separated the two germline ends. The V gene's germline CDR1 is KGHDR and CDR2 SFDVKD. This CDR3 has 13 amino acids. CDR3 in DNA: TGTGCCACCAGTGATAGGGGAAATCAGCCCCAGCATTTT. It translates to CATSDRGNQPQHF.

As regards this clonotype: Since a much larger clone is just one base distant, this may be a read error. This chain links TRBV28 with TRBJ1-1; no clear D. There are 13 residues in the CDR3. Deletions cut 0 bases from V and 6 bases from J, with 8 bases between. Germline V gene lookup returns CDR1 MDHEN and CDR2 SYDVKM. Here the CDR3 reads CASSLWPGAEAFF. CDR3 sequence (DNA): TGTGCCAGCAGTTTATGGCCCGGCGCTGAAGCTTTCTTT.

This clonotype turned up a few times. The rearrangement joins TRBV24-1 to TRBJ2-3; D call uncertain. Germline assignment: CDR1 KGHDR and CDR2 SFDVKD. V gave up 10 bases and J gave up 0 bases, with 10 bases separating them. CDR3 length: 13 amino acids. The CDR3 is CATLSDSTDTQYF. The CDR3 DNA is TGTGCCACTCTCTCGGACAGCACAGATACGCAGTATTTT.

This clonotype was observed many times. The CDR3 nucleotides are TGCGCCAGTGCCGAGGGGCAGTATAGCAATCAGCCCCAGCATTTT. This gives the protein CASAEGQYSNQPQHF. The chain links TRBV5-1 to TRBJ1-5; possibly TRBD1 for D (5 bases). Trimming shortened V by 8 bases and J by 0 bases, and 15 bases separated the two germline ends. Germline V gene data show CDR1 as SGHRS and CDR2 as YFSETQ. The CDR3 contains 15 residues. Using reference TRBV5-1 and TRBJ1-5 for the parts outside the CDR3, the full variable domain is KAGVTQTPRYLIKTRGQQVTLSCSPISGHRSVSWYQQTPGQGLQFLFEYFSETQRNKGNFPGRFSGRQFSNSRSEMNVSTLELGDSALYLCASAEGQYSNQPQHFGDGTRLSIL.

Turning to this clonotype: At one end the junction does not follow the germline gene, possibly because of a read error. The gene calls are TRBV7-9 and TRBJ2-7, with 7 bases fitting TRBD1. The CDR3 spans 14 residues. The germline gives CDR1 SEHNR, CDR2 FQNEAQ (reference sequence). As DNA, the CDR3 is TGTGCCAGCAGCCGAGGACAGGTCTCCTACGAGCGGTACTTC. As protein: CASSRGQVSYERYF.

J is TRBJ2-1 and V is TRBV25-1; perhaps TRBD2 as D (6 bases). The length of the CDR3 is 13 residues. Germline V lookup: CDR1 MGHDK, CDR2 SYGVNS. V lost 7 bases and J 9 bases, leaving 16 bases between the germline ends. The CDR3 spells CASNRAGSVEQFF. The CDR3 DNA sequence: TGTGCCAGCAACCGCGCGGGATCAGTTGAGCAGTTCTTC.

This clonotype has a handful of counts. The V gene is TRBV20-1, the J gene TRBJ2-7; D might be TRBD1 (6 bases). V gave up 6 bases and J gave up 2 bases, with 11 bases separating them. CDR1 DFQATT and CDR2 SNEGSKA come from the germline V gene (reference sequence). The CDR3 length is 12 residues. The CDR3 spells CSATTGTYEQYF. As DNA, the CDR3 is TGCAGTGCGACGACAGGAACCTACGAGCAGTACTTC.

J is TRBJ1-1 and V is TRBV4-3; a weak D match, TRBD1 (6 bases). Germline V CDR1 and CDR2: LGHNA, YSLEER. CDR3 length: 14 amino acids. The germline V and J ends were trimmed by 2 bases and 3 bases, with 10 bases remaining between them. The CDR3: CASSQQTGYTEAFF. CDR3 sequence (DNA): TGCGCCAGCAGCCAACAGACAGGATACACTGAAGCTTTCTTT.

In its sample, this clonotype was seen many times. The rearrangement joins TRBV3-1 to TRBJ2-1; 7 positions match TRBD1. The junction had 6 bases not matched to a gene; V was cut back by 4 bases and J by 6 bases. The CDR3 length is 14 residues. Looked up from germline, CDR1 is LGHDT and CDR2 is YNNKEL (reference sequence). Written as DNA, the CDR3 is TGTGCCAGCAGCCGCTACGACAGGGTCAATGAGCAGTTCTTC. Translating it yields CASSRYDRVNEQFF.

The J gene is TRBJ2-5, the V gene TRBV7-9; D uncertain. This CDR3 comprises 14 residues. V was clipped by 7 bases and J by 8 bases, with 20 bases between them. Germline V lookup: CDR1 SEHNR, CDR2 FQNEAQ (reference sequence). The CDR3 sequence is CASTIAAAFETQYF. The CDR3 coding sequence is TGTGCCAGCACCATCGCCGCAGCGTTTGAAACCCAGTACTTC.

This clonotype was counted ten times or more. The gene calls are TRBV11-2 and TRBJ1-6; D gene uncertain. Germline V gene lookup returns CDR1 SGHAT and CDR2 FQNNGV. Trimming took 1 base from V and 7 from J, leaving 14 bases between them. The CDR3 is made up of 16 amino acids. CDR3 coding DNA: TGTGCCAGCAGCTTAGTCGCAGGAAGCGGGAATTCACCCCTCCACTTT. Its translation: CASSLVAGSGNSPLHF. The whole variable domain, remainder taken from reference TRBV11-2 and TRBJ1-6, is EAGVAQSPRYKIIEKRQSVAFWCNPISGHATLYWYQQILGQGPKLLIQFQNNGVVDDSQLPKDRFSAERLKGVDSTLKIQPAKLEDSAVYLCASSLVAGSGNSPLHFGNGTRLTVT.